The next 23 T cell receptor beta chains were all read from a single sample in a study of PD-1 blockade in mismatch repair-deficient tumors. Profiled with immunoSEQ multiplex PCR; TCRdb holds only in-frame clones, not every one. Of 120,000 or so clones in the sample, around 87% are singletons; the top ten hold roughly 13%. The sample here was peripheral blood, taken 44 weeks after starting pembrolizumab. The source is an adult with mismatch repair-deficient cancer.

The rearrangement uses TRBV2 and TRBJ1-5; no clear D gene. Germline-derived CDR1 and CDR2 are SNHLY and FYNNEI. This CDR3 has 14 residues. The V end lost 3 bases, the J end lost 9 bases, and 15 bases lay between the germline ends. DNA of the CDR3: TGTGCCAGCAGTGACAGAACCGCCGCTGGGCCCCAGCATTTT. This gives the protein CASSDRTAAGPQHF.

The count of this clone is one. The identical CDR3 is also encoded by other nucleotide sequences in the sample. The chain couples TRBV9 to TRBJ2-3; tentatively, D is TRBD2 (6 bases). Germline V gene lookup returns CDR1 SGDLS and CDR2 YYNGEE. This CDR3 has 15 amino acids. Between the trimmed V and J ends, which lost 0 bases and 0 bases, there was a span of 8 bases. DNA of the CDR3: TGTGCCAGCAGCGTAGATGGGACTAGCACAGATACGCAGTATTTT. The encoded protein is CASSVDGTSTDTQYF.

The J gene is TRBJ2-3, the V gene TRBV2; 8 bases align to TRBD2. This CDR3 comprises 13 residues. V lost 10 bases to trimming and J lost 2 bases; unmatched junction nucleotides: 5. The germline CDR1 and CDR2 sequences are SNHLY and FYNNEI. The CDR3 DNA reads as TGTGCCATACTAGCGGAGCCCACAGATACGCAGTATTTT. Translating gives CAILAEPTDTQYF.

The chain is built from TRBV5-4 and TRBJ2-6; TRBD1 might be the D (6 bases). Germline CDR1 SGHNT, CDR2 YYREEE (reference sequence). This CDR3 is built from 17 residues. V was cut by 0 bases and J by 0 bases, with 10 bases left in between. CDR3 sequence: CASSLGQVASGANVLTF. Here the CDR3 DNA reads TGTGCCAGCAGCTTGGGACAGGTAGCCTCTGGGGCCAACGTCCTGACTTTC.

The rearrangement joins TRBV28 to TRBJ2-1, with D perhaps being TRBD1 or TRBD2 (5 bases each). The V gene lost 6 bases and the J gene lost 8 bases, with 29 bases spanning the gap. Germline V gene lookup returns CDR1 MDHEN and CDR2 SYDVKM. This CDR3 contains 18 residues. The CDR3 is CASRTYTGTRGFVDEQFF. The CDR3 bases are TGTGCCAGCAGGACCTATACGGGGACGAGGGGTTTTGTCGATGAGCAGTTCTTC.

The chain employs TRBV9 and TRBJ2-1; 12 nucleotides agree with TRBD1. This CDR3 has 18 amino acids. V lost 3 bases, J lost 7 bases, and 14 bases stayed unmatched. CDR1 is SGDLS, CDR2 YYNGEE, per germline. In nucleotides, the CDR3 is TGTGCCAGCAGCGAACCTCAGACCGGGACAGGGGGCTGGAATGAGCAGTTCTTC. It encodes CASSEPQTGTGGWNEQFF.

This clone was recorded once. V gene TRBV27 combines with J gene TRBJ1-1; 10 bases fit TRBD1. V lost 2 bases, J lost 1 base, and 4 bases stayed unmatched. CDR1 is MNHEY, CDR2 SMNVEV, per germline (reference sequence). CDR3 length equals 16 residues. The CDR3 region has the DNA TGTGCCAGCAGTTTAATAGGGACAGGGGAGAACACTGAAGCTTTCTTT. The encoded protein is CASSLIGTGENTEAFF.

The gene calls are TRBV30 and TRBJ1-1, with 7 bases identical to TRBD1. This CDR3 contains 13 residues. V lost 5 bases, J lost 4 bases, and 7 bases stayed unmatched. Looked up from germline, CDR1 is GTSNPN and CDR2 is SVGIG (reference sequence). For the CDR3, the DNA is TGTGCCTGGTCCGGGACAGCGAGCACTGAAGCTTTCTTT. Translating it yields CAWSGTASTEAFF.

This clone appeared a few times. CDR3 sequence reads: CASSPTTWGIQYF. In DNA, the CDR3 is TGTGCCAGCAGTCCCACGACCTGGGGCATTCAGTACTTC. This chain joins TRBV27 and TRBJ2-4, with no clear D. The CDR3 covers 13 residues. Trimming took 5 bases from V and 9 from J, leaving 14 bases between them. Germline V gene lookup returns CDR1 MNHEY and CDR2 SMNVEV (reference sequence).

The V gene is TRBV19, the J gene TRBJ2-2; perhaps TRBD1 as D (6 bases). This CDR3 is 14 amino acids long. The germline CDR1 and CDR2 sequences are LNHDA and SQIVND (reference sequence). The V end lost 4 bases, the J end lost 3 bases, and 9 bases lay between the germline ends. The CDR3 protein is CASSSWTDTGELFF. CDR3 DNA: TGTGCCAGTAGTAGCTGGACAGACACCGGGGAGCTGTTTTTT. Looking up the rest from reference TRBV19 and TRBJ2-2 gives the full variable domain: DGGITQSPKYLFRKEGQNVTLSCEQNLNHDAMYWYRQDPGQGLRLIYYSQIVNDFQKGDIAEGYSVSREKKESFPLTVTSAQKNPTAFYLCASSSWTDTGELFFGEGSRLTVL.

The V gene is TRBV28, the J gene TRBJ2-5, with a tentative D call TRBD2 (5 bases). V shed 8 bases and J shed 6 bases, with 22 bases lying between them. This CDR3 is 15 amino acids long. Germline CDR1 is MDHEN and CDR2 is SYDVKM. CDR3 nucleotide sequence: TGTGCCAGCTCTTCCTCCAGAGGGTTCGATCAGACCCAGTACTTC. It codes for CASSSSRGFDQTQYF.

The CDR3 DNA reads TGTGCCAGCAGCGCCCCAGGACAGAGGGACGAGCAGTACTTC. Amino acid sequence: CASSAPGQRDEQYF. The chain couples TRBV11-2 to TRBJ2-7; tentatively, D is TRBD1 (6 bases). Germline V gene sequence: CDR1 SGHAT, CDR2 FQNNGV. Between the trimmed V and J ends, which lost 5 bases and 5 bases, there was a span of 16 bases. This CDR3 is built from 14 residues.

This chain connects TRBV2 to TRBJ1-1; 7 bases match TRBD1. Germline values: CDR1 SNHLY, CDR2 FYNNEI. V lost 2 bases and J lost 4; bases outside the gene matches: 10. There are 16 residues in the CDR3. CDR3 coding DNA: TGTGCCAGCAGTGAATTTAGCGGCAGGGGGAGCACTGAAGCTTTCTTT. This encodes CASSEFSGRGSTEAFF.

The rearrangement uses TRBV7-6 and TRBJ2-3; 8 bases map to TRBD1. The CDR3 extends over 16 amino acids. The V gene end was trimmed by 5 bases and the J gene end by 2 bases; junction bases not matched to a gene: 9. Germline-derived CDR1 and CDR2 are SGHVS and FNYEAQ. The CDR3 nucleotides are TGTGCCAGCAGCCCTCTCAGGGGGCGCGTCACAGATACGCAGTATTTT. Translated, it gives CASSPLRGRVTDTQYF.

The J gene is TRBJ2-7, the V gene TRBV4-1; D call uncertain. The CDR3 has 14 amino acids. The germline gives CDR1 MGHRA, CDR2 YSYEKL. Trimming took off 1 base at V and 1 base at J, with 8 bases between the two ends. The CDR3 spells CASSQVVGSYEQYF. As DNA, the CDR3 is TGCGCCAGCAGCCAAGTGGTTGGTTCCTACGAGCAGTACTTC.

V usage is TRBV4-3 and J usage is TRBJ2-2; no clear D gene. V lost 0 bases and J lost 7, with 9 bases in between. Germline CDR1 reads LGHNA; CDR2 reads YSLEER. The CDR3 has 14 amino acids. The CDR3 region is CASSQDRDFGELFF. CDR3 DNA sequence: TGCGCCAGCAGCCAAGACCGAGATTTCGGGGAGCTGTTTTTT.

V is TRBV27 and J is TRBJ2-7; D gene unclear. Germline V gene sequence: CDR1 MNHEY, CDR2 SMNVEV (reference sequence). Trimming cost V 3 bases and J 1 base, with 10 bases left between them. The CDR3 length is 14 residues. The CDR3, as DNA: TGTGCCAGCAGTTTGTCACAGTCGTCCTACGAGCAGTACTTC. Translation gives CASSLSQSSYEQYF.

The chain employs TRBV18 and TRBJ2-1, with 9 bases lining up with TRBD2. The V and J ends lost 7 bases and 3 bases, in that order; junction bases with no gene match: 10. This CDR3 contains 16 residues. The V gene's germline CDR1 is KGHSH and CDR2 LQKENI. The CDR3 reads CASLTTREGHYNEQFF. CDR3 DNA: TGTGCCAGCTTAACCACGCGGGAGGGCCACTACAATGAGCAGTTCTTC.

V and J are TRBV28 and TRBJ2-4; D remains ambiguous. CDR1 and CDR2 from the germline V gene are MDHEN and SYDVKM. V dropped 4 bases and J dropped 5 bases, with 3 bases sitting between them. The CDR3 length is 11 residues. The CDR3 DNA is TGTGCCAGCAGTTCGCAAAACATTCAGTACTTC. Amino acid sequence: CASSSQNIQYF. The full variable domain, in which reference TRBV28 and TRBJ2-4 provide the parts outside the CDR3, is DVKVTQSSRYLVKRTGEKVFLECVQDMDHENMFWYRQDPGLGLRLIYFSYDVKMKEKGDIPEGYSVSREKKERFSLILESASTNQTSMYLCASSSQNIQYFGAGTRLSVL.

The V and J genes are TRBV27 and TRBJ2-7; TRBD2 might be the D (6 bases). Germline CDR1 MNHEY, CDR2 SMNVEV (reference sequence). The CDR3 loop spans 14 amino acids. Trimming pared 3 bases from V and 7 bases from J, leaving 16 bases between. CDR3 sequence reads: CASSFTGDGGEQYF. The DNA of the CDR3 is TGTGCCAGCAGTTTCACGGGAGACGGGGGAGAGCAGTACTTC.

The chain uses TRBV6-5 and TRBJ2-7; D remains ambiguous. The CDR3 is 15 residues long. V shed 5 bases and J shed 2 bases, with 16 bases lying between them. The germline CDR1 and CDR2 sequences are MNHEY and SVGAGI. This chain's CDR3 is CASSQSPELTYEQYF. The CDR3 DNA is TGTGCCAGCAGTCAATCACCAGAACTGACCTACGAGCAGTACTTC.

The genes are TRBV29-1 and TRBJ2-3; D is possibly TRBD2 (6 bases). V lost 6 bases and J 0 bases, leaving 7 bases between the germline ends. The V gene's germline CDR1 is SQVTM and CDR2 ANQGSEA. The CDR3 has 12 residues. The CDR3 is CSVGTSTDTQYF. CDR3 sequence (DNA): TGCAGCGTCGGGACTAGCACAGATACGCAGTATTTT.

The V call is TRBV6-5, the J call TRBJ1-1, with 7 bases fitting TRBD1. Germline assignment: CDR1 MNHEY and CDR2 SVGAGI. The CDR3 is made up of 12 amino acids. The J segment lost 7 bases and the V segment lost 4 bases, leaving 3 bases of the junction unmatched. This CDR3 is CASSFRQGEAFF. In DNA form, the CDR3 reads TGTGCCAGCAGTTTTAGACAGGGTGAAGCTTTCTTT.